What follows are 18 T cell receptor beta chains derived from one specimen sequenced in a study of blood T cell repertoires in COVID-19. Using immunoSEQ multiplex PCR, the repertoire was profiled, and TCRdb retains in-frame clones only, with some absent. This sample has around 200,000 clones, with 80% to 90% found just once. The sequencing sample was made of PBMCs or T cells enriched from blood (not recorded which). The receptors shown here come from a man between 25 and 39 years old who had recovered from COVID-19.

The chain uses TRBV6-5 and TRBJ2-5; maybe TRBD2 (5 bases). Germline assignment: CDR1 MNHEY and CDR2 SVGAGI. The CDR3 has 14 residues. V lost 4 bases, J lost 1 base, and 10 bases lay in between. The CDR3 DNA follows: TGTGCCAGCAGTTCCGGACTGACCCAAGAGACCCAGTACTTC. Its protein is CASSSGLTQETQYF.

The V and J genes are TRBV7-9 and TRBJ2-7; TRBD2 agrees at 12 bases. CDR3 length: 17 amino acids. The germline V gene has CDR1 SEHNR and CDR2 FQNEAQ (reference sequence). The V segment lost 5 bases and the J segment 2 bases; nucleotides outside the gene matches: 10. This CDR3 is CASSPGLAGRAAYEQYF. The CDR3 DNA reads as TGTGCCAGCAGCCCCGGACTAGCGGGGAGGGCGGCCTACGAGCAGTACTTC.

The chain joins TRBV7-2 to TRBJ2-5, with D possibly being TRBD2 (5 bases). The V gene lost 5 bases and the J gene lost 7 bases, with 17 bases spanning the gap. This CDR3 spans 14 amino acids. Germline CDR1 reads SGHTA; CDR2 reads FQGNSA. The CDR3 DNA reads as TGTGCCAGCAGCGAAGCCAGCATCGGGGTGACCCAGTACTTC. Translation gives CASSEASIGVTQYF.

The DNA of the CDR3 is TGTGCCAGCAGACGGGACAATGAGCAGTTCTTC. It yields the protein CASRRDNEQFF. The rearrangement joins TRBV27 to TRBJ2-1; D is unresolved. CDR3 length: 11 residues. CDR1 MNHEY and CDR2 SMNVEV come from the germline V gene (reference sequence). V was trimmed by 6 bases and J by 5 bases, leaving 5 bases between them.

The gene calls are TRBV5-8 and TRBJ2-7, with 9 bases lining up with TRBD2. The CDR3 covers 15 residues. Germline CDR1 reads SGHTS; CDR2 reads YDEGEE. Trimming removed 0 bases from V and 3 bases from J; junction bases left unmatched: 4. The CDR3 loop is CASSLGLAGYYEQYF. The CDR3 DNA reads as TGTGCCAGCAGCTTGGGCCTAGCGGGATACTACGAGCAGTACTTC. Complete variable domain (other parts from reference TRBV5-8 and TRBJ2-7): EAGVTQSPTHLIKTRGQQATLRCSPISGHTSVYWYQQALGLGLQFLLWYDEGEERNRGNFPPRFSGRQFPNYSSELNVNALELEDSALYLCASSLGLAGYYEQYFGPGTRLTVT.

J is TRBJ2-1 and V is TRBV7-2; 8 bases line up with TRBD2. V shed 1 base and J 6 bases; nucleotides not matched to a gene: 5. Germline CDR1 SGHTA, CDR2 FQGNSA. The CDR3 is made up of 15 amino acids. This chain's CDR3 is CASSLGGTRSNEQFF. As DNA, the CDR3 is TGTGCCAGCAGCTTAGGGGGGACTAGATCCAATGAGCAGTTCTTC.

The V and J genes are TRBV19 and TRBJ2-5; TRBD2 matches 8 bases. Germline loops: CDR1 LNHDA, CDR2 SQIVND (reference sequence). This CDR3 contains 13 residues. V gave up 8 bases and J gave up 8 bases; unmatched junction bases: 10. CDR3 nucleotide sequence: TGTGCCAGTCAAGCCATAGCGGGGTATACCCAGTACTTC. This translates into CASQAIAGYTQYF.

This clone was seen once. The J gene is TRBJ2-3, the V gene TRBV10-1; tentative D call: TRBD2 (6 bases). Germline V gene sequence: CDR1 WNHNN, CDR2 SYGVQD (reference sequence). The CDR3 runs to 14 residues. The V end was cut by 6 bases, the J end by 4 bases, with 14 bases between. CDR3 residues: CASRPAGLADTQYF. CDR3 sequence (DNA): TGCGCCAGCAGGCCCGCGGGGTTAGCAGATACGCAGTATTTT.

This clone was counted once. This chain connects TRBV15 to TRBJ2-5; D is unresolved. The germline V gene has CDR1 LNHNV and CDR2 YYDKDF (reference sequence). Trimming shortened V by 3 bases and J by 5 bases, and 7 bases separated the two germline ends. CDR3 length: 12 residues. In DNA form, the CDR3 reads TGTGCCACCAGCAGGGCGGAGGAGACCCAGTACTTC. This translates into CATSRAEETQYF.

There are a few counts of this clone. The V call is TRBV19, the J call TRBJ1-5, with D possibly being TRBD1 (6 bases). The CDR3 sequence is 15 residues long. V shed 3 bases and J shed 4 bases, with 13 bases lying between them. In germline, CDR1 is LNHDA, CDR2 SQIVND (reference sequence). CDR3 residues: CASSMRGQINQPQHF. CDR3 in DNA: TGTGCCAGTAGTATGAGAGGACAGATTAATCAGCCCCAGCATTTT. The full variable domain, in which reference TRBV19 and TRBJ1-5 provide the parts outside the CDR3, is DGGITQSPKYLFRKEGQNVTLSCEQNLNHDAMYWYRQDPGQGLRLIYYSQIVNDFQKGDIAEGYSVSREKKESFPLTVTSAQKNPTAFYLCASSMRGQINQPQHFGDGTRLSIL.

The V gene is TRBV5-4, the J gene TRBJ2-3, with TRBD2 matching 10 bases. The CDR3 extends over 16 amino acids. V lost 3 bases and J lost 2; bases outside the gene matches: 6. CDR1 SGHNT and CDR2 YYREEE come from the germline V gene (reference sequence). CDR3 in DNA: TGTGCCAGCAGCTCGAGCGGGGGGGGCCTCACAGATACGCAGTATTTT. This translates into CASSSSGGGLTDTQYF.

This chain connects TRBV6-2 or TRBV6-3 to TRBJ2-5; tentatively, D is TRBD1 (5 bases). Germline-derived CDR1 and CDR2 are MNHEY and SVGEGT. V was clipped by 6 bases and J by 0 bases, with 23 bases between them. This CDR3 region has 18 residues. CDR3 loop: CASSLFGQGPYYQETQYF. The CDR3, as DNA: TGTGCCAGCAGCCTCTTTGGGCAGGGTCCATACTACCAAGAGACCCAGTACTTC.

CDR3 DNA: TGTGCCAGCAGCTCGGGGACAGTTTTTGGCGAGCAGTACTTC. Residues: CASSSGTVFGEQYF. The rearrangement links TRBV13 to TRBJ2-7; 7 positions agree with TRBD1. Germline lookup yields CDR1 PRHDT and CDR2 FYEKMQ (reference sequence). V shed 4 bases, J shed 6 bases, and the junction held 9 bases outside the gene matches. The CDR3 covers 14 residues.

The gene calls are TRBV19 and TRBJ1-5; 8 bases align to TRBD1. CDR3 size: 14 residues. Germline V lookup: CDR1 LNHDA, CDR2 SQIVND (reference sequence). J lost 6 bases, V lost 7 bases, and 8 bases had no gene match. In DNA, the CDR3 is TGTGCCAGTATGGACAGGGTTCGGTTTCAGCCCCAGCATTTT. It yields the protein CASMDRVRFQPQHF.

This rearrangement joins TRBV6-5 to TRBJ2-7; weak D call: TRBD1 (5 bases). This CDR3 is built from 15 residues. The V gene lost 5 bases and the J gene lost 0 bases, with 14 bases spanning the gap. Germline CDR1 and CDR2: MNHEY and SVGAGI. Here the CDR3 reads CASSPTPDSSYEQYF. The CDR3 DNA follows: TGTGCCAGCAGTCCCACGCCCGACAGCTCCTACGAGCAGTACTTC.

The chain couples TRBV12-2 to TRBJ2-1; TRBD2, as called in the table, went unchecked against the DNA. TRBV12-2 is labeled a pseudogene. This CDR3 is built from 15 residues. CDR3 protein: CASRLCAGSYNEQFF. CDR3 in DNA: TGTGCAAGTCGCTTATGTGCGGGCTCCTACAATGAGCAGTTCTTC.

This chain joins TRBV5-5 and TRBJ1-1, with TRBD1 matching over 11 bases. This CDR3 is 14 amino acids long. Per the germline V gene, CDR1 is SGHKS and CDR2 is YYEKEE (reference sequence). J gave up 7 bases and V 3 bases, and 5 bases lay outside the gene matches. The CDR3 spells CASSYGQGASEAFF. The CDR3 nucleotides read TGTGCCAGCAGCTACGGACAGGGGGCAAGTGAAGCTTTCTTT.

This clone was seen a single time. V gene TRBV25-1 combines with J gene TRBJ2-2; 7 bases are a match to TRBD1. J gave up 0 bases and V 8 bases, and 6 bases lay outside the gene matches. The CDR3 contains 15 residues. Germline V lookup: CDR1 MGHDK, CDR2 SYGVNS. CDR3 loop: CASRDRATNTGELFF. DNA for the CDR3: TGTGCCAGCCGAGACAGGGCCACGAACACCGGGGAGCTGTTTTTT.